The 17 T cell receptor beta chains listed next were all sequenced from one sample in a study of shared clonotypes between healthy human individuals. Method: immunoSEQ multiplex PCR; TCRdb's copy keeps in-frame clones and lacks some. Of approximately 2.3 million clones listed, 85% to 95% are singletons. Sequencing was carried out using naive CD4+ T cells from PBMCs. The subset was: CD45RA+ positively selected. Receptors were obtained from a man aged 18 to 29 in good health. Some clones in this sample may be carry-over from other donors' samples.

The CDR3 loop is CASSPQGGNTGELFF. CDR3 sequence (DNA): TGTGCCAGCAGCCCGCAGGGGGGTAACACCGGGGAGCTGTTTTTT. This chain joins TRBV7-9 and TRBJ2-2; D might be TRBD1 (7 bases). Germline CDR1 and CDR2: SEHNR and FQNEAQ (reference sequence). The CDR3 runs to 15 residues. Trimming cost V 5 bases and J 2 bases, with 12 bases left between them.

As concerns this clone: The sample contains more than one DNA sequence encoding this CDR3. J is TRBJ1-4 and V is TRBV5-1; D is ambiguous. From germline, CDR1 is SGHRS and CDR2 YFSETQ. This CDR3 is built from 14 residues. Trimming took 0 bases from V and 3 from J, leaving 6 bases between them. The CDR3 DNA reads as TGCGCCAGCAGCTTGGCCAGCGCTAATGAAAAACTGTTTTTT. It is translated as CASSLASANEKLFF.

The rearrangement uses TRBV7-9 and TRBJ2-1, with a tentative D call TRBD2 (7 bases). The germline V gene has CDR1 SEHNR and CDR2 FQNEAQ (reference sequence). The CDR3 is 14 residues long. The V end was cut by 5 bases, the J end by 8 bases, with 16 bases between. CDR3 nucleotide sequence: TGTGCCAGCAGCAGAGGGGGACGGGAGGATGAGCAGTTCTTC. Its translation is CASSRGGREDEQFF.

The V call is TRBV10-3, the J call TRBJ2-2; maybe TRBD1 (5 bases). Germline V gene sequence: CDR1 ENHRY, CDR2 SYGVKD. The CDR3 is 13 amino acids. V lost 6 bases and J 8 bases, leaving 13 bases between the germline ends. The CDR3 region has the DNA TGTGCCATCAGGCCCAGGGCAACGGGGGAGCTGTTTTTT. This gives the protein CAIRPRATGELFF.

This chain links TRBV5-1 with TRBJ1-1; 10 nucleotides agree with TRBD1. CDR3 length: 16 residues. The V segment lost 4 bases and the J segment 1 base; nucleotides outside the gene matches: 7. The germline V gene encodes CDR1 SGHRS and CDR2 YFSETQ. The DNA for the CDR3 is TGCGCCAGCAGCCCCCAATGGACAGGGGGGAACACTGAAGCTTTCTTT. Encoded protein: CASSPQWTGGNTEAFF.

The V call is TRBV7-7, the J call TRBJ2-3; D may be TRBD1 (6 bases). This CDR3 has 17 residues. Germline CDR1 reads SSHAT; CDR2 reads FNYEAQ (reference sequence). V was trimmed by 1 base and J by 1 base, leaving 15 bases between them. CDR3: CASSLEPGQGRTDTQYF. The CDR3 coding sequence is TGTGCCAGCAGCTTAGAACCGGGCCAGGGGCGCACAGATACGCAGTATTTT. Full variable domain (remainder filled in from reference TRBV7-7 and TRBJ2-3): GAGVSQSPRYKVTKRGQDVTLRCDPISSHATLYWYQQALGQGPEFLTYFNYEAQPDKSGLPSDRFSAERPEGSISTLTIQRTEQRDSAMYRCASSLEPGQGRTDTQYFGPGTRLTVL.

This clone was found once. The chain recombines TRBV25-1 with TRBJ2-4, with 9 bases aligning to TRBD2. The J segment lost 4 bases and the V segment lost 4 bases, leaving 8 bases of the junction unmatched. The CDR3 is 16 amino acids. Germline-derived CDR1 and CDR2 are MGHDK and SYGVNS. The CDR3 DNA is TGTGCCAGCAGTGCTTTCGAGACTAGCGGAAAAAACATTCAGTACTTC. This translates into CASSAFETSGKNIQYF.

This chain uses TRBV12-5 with TRBJ2-2, with D hard to call. V shed 6 bases and J shed 3 bases, with 17 bases lying between them. CDR3 length: 16 residues. Germline V gene sequence: CDR1 LGHNT, CDR2 FRNRAP. CDR3 sequence (DNA): TGTGCTAGTGGCATCGGGCCGGTAGGGTACACCGGGGAGCTGTTTTTT. Translation: CASGIGPVGYTGELFF.

The J gene is TRBJ2-1, the V gene TRBV2; D call uncertain. This CDR3 is 13 amino acids long. Deletions cut 3 bases from V and 4 bases from J, with 7 bases between. CDR1 and CDR2 from the germline V gene are SNHLY and FYNNEI. CDR3 in amino acids: CASSDRLYNEQFF. CDR3 nucleotide sequence: TGTGCCAGCAGTGATAGGCTTTACAATGAGCAGTTCTTC.

The chain links TRBV10-3 to TRBJ2-7; 10 bases are shared with TRBD2. J was trimmed by 5 bases and V by 10 bases; bases with no gene match: 11. This CDR3 has 14 residues. The germline gives CDR1 ENHRY, CDR2 SYGVKD. The CDR3 loop reads CARSPSGSRDEQYF. CDR3 DNA: TGTGCCAGGTCTCCTAGCGGGAGTCGCGACGAGCAGTACTTC.

The chain uses TRBV27 and TRBJ1-2, with a possible D match to TRBD1 (6 bases). Germline lookup yields CDR1 MNHEY and CDR2 SMNVEV (reference sequence). This CDR3 has 16 amino acids. V lost 5 bases to trimming and J lost 8 bases, with 24 bases between them. CDR3 DNA sequence: TGTGCCAGCAGTCCCCCGGGGGGGGGCAGAATAGGAGGCTACACCTTC. It encodes CASSPPGGGRIGGYTF.

This clone was observed once. This chain uses TRBV5-6 with TRBJ1-6; D perhaps matches TRBD1 (6 bases). The CDR3 runs 16 residues. Germline CDR1 SGHDT, CDR2 YYEEEE. V was pared by 1 base and J by 0 bases, with 8 bases between. CDR3: CASSLSRGSYNSPLHF. In nucleotides, the CDR3 is TGTGCCAGCAGCTTGTCCAGGGGCTCCTATAATTCACCCCTCCACTTT.

The chain combines TRBV6-4 with TRBJ2-2; D is undetermined. The germline V gene encodes CDR1 MRHNA and CDR2 SNTAGT. The CDR3 consists of 13 residues. V lost 3 bases, J lost 1 base, and 3 bases lay in between. CDR3 nucleotide sequence: TGTGCCAGCAGTGAGCTGAACACCGGGGAGCTGTTTTTT. It specifies CASSELNTGELFF.

This chain links TRBV4-3 with TRBJ2-7, with 7 bases that match TRBD2. Germline CDR1 and CDR2: LGHNA and YSLEER. The CDR3 sequence is 15 residues long. V lost 1 base, J lost 5 bases, and 8 bases stayed unmatched. The DNA of the CDR3 is TGCGCCAGCAGCCAAGTAGGCGGGAGTTTCCACGAGCAGTACTTC. The encoded protein is CASSQVGGSFHEQYF.

This chain uses TRBV9 with TRBJ1-1; 10 nucleotides agree with TRBD1. This CDR3 spans 15 amino acids. In germline, CDR1 is SGDLS, CDR2 YYNGEE. J was trimmed by 5 bases and V by 4 bases; bases with no gene match: 8. CDR3 sequence (DNA): TGTGCCAGCAGCCCCCGACAGGGGGCGGGGACTGAAGCTTTCTTT. This sequence encodes CASSPRQGAGTEAFF. The full variable domain, in which reference TRBV9 and TRBJ1-1 provide the parts outside the CDR3, is DSGVTQTPKHLITATGQRVTLRCSPRSGDLSVYWYQQSLDQGLQFLIQYYNGEERAKGNILERFSAQQFPDLHSELNLSSLELGDSALYFCASSPRQGAGTEAFFGQGTRLTVV.

V is TRBV5-1 and J is TRBJ2-1, with D possibly being TRBD2 (7 bases). V lost 7 bases to trimming and J lost 12 bases, with 26 bases between them. CDR3 length: 15 residues. Germline CDR1 reads SGHRS; CDR2 reads YFSETQ. Here the CDR3 DNA reads TGCGCCAGCCGGAAAGGGGGGGAATCGTACAACGTGCAGTTCTTC. It codes for CASRKGGESYNVQFF.

V gene TRBV5-1 combines with J gene TRBJ2-1, with TRBD2 matching 12 bases. Germline trimming cut 4 bases from V and 0 bases from J; bases unmatched to any gene: 5. The CDR3 consists of 17 residues. CDR1 is SGHRS, CDR2 YFSETQ, per germline. The DNA of the CDR3 is TGCGCCAGCAGCGATGGACTAGCGGGAAGCTCCTACAATGAGCAGTTCTTC. Protein sequence: CASSDGLAGSSYNEQFF.